What follows are 21 T cell receptor beta chains derived from one specimen sequenced in a study of blood T cells in healthy people across ages. The authors ran a second PCR of roughly 6 to 11 cycles using a sample-barcoded 5' primer and a J-beta primer mix. TCRdb reanalysed the 5' RACE reads using MiXCR and keeps one entry per CDR3 protein. The repertoire consists of 1.5 million to 2 million distinct CDR3 sequences, with over 25% occurring once and the leading ten covering 7% to 9%. The sample comprised blood. These receptors were taken from a woman under 40 in good health.

V is TRBV12-3 or TRBV12-4 and J is TRBJ1-2; D gene uncertain. CDR3 length: 14 residues. Trimming pared 7 bases from V and 0 bases from J, leaving 12 bases between. The CDR3 sequence: CASTIEGTNYGYTF. The CDR3 coding sequence is TGTGCCAGCACCATAGAAGGAACTAACTATGGCTACACCTTC.

As regards this clonotype: Given a far larger clone just one base away, this is likely a sequencing read error. This rearrangement joins TRBV4-1 to TRBJ2-5; 7 positions agree with TRBD1. The end of the DNA fits TRBJ2-7 better, so the J call may be wrong. CDR1 is MGHRA, CDR2 YSYEKL, per germline. The CDR3 runs to 13 residues. For the CDR3, the DNA is TGCGCCAGCAACCAAGGGACAGCTTACGAGCAGTACTTC. Translation: CASNQGTAYEQYF.

The rearrangement links TRBV5-1 to TRBJ2-7; the match to TRBD2 covers 8 bases. Germline CDR1 SGHRS, CDR2 YFSETQ. The CDR3 is made up of 15 amino acids. V gave up 4 bases and J gave up 2 bases; unmatched junction bases: 8. CDR3 region: CASSTGGTYTYEQYF. Here the CDR3 DNA reads TGCGCCAGCAGCACGGGGGGGACTTATACCTACGAGCAGTACTTC.

J is TRBJ1-1 and V is TRBV28, with a weak D call TRBD1 (5 bases). Germline V gene data show CDR1 as MDHEN and CDR2 as SYDVKM. V shed 8 bases and J shed 1 base, with 20 bases lying between them. CDR3 length: 16 amino acids. The CDR3 DNA follows: TGTGCCAGCCACCCTCCCCGCGGGACGACGAACACTGAAGCTTTCTTT. It is translated as CASHPPRGTTNTEAFF.

This clonotype appeared many times. V usage is TRBV29-1 and J usage is TRBJ2-1; 7 bases line up with TRBD1. The V gene end was trimmed by 4 bases and the J gene end by 0 bases; junction bases not matched to a gene: 6. CDR1 is SQVTM and CDR2 is ANQGSEA in the germline V gene. The CDR3 has 15 residues. CDR3 amino acids: CSVARDSSSYNEQFF. CDR3 coding DNA: TGCAGCGTTGCCCGGGACAGCAGCTCCTACAATGAGCAGTTCTTC.

Ten or more counts support this clonotype. V and J are TRBV25-1 and TRBJ2-7, with a tentative D call TRBD1 (6 bases). The CDR3 loop spans 14 amino acids. V lost 7 bases to trimming and J lost 2 bases, with 15 bases between them. CDR1 and CDR2 from the germline V gene are MGHDK and SYGVNS. The DNA of the CDR3 is TGTGCCAGCATTGGGTACAGGGAAACCTACGAGCAGTACTTC. Translated, it gives CASIGYRETYEQYF.

This clonotype has just a few counts. The genes are TRBV4-3 and TRBJ2-3; 9 nucleotides agree with TRBD2. With V trimmed by 0 bases and J by 5 bases, 6 bases remained unmatched. Looked up from germline, CDR1 is LGHNA and CDR2 is YSLEER. This CDR3 comprises 16 residues. The CDR3 here is CASSQEPGLALDTQYF. As DNA, the CDR3 is TGCGCCAGCAGCCAAGAACCGGGACTAGCTTTAGATACGCAGTATTTT.

The genes are TRBV5-1 and TRBJ2-3, with TRBD2 matching 9 bases. Trimming cost V 4 bases and J 2 bases; bases outside gene matches: 5. Germline-derived CDR1 and CDR2 are SGHRS and YFSETQ. This CDR3 has 15 residues. CDR3: CASSLRTSATDTQYF. DNA for the CDR3: TGCGCCAGCAGCCTTCGGACTAGCGCCACAGATACGCAGTATTTT.

The V gene is TRBV12-5, the J gene TRBJ2-1; 11 nucleotides line up with TRBD2. The CDR3 runs 15 residues. Germline assignment: CDR1 LGHNT and CDR2 FRNRAP. V was pared by 2 bases and J by 12 bases, with 9 bases of the junction left unmatched. CDR3 sequence reads: CASGLRLAGTMGQFF. CDR3 DNA: TGTGCTAGTGGTTTGAGACTAGCGGGAACAATGGGGCAGTTCTTC.

A few counts support this clonotype. The CDR3 nucleotides read TGTGCCAGCAGCTTAGAATTTAGCGCGAACCAAGAGACCCAGTACTTC. Its protein product is CASSLEFSANQETQYF. V gene TRBV7-2 combines with J gene TRBJ2-5; the D gene is possibly TRBD2 (5 bases). V gave up 1 base and J gave up 0 bases, with 12 bases separating them. This CDR3 is 16 amino acids long. In germline, CDR1 is SGHTA, CDR2 FQGNSA. The variable domain in full, completed from reference TRBV7-2 and TRBJ2-5, reads GAGVSQSPSNKVTEKGKDVELRCDPISGHTALYWYRQSLGQGLEFLIYFQGNSAPDKSGLPSDRFSAERTGGSVSTLTIQRTQQEDSAVYLCASSLEFSANQETQYFGPGTRLLVL.

Of note for this clonotype: Since a much larger clone is just one base distant, this may be a read error. The CDR3 region is CASRVESYNEQFF. The CDR3 DNA follows: TGTGCCAGCAGGGTGGAGTCCTACAATGAGCAGTTCTTC. The V gene is TRBV6-4, the J gene TRBJ2-1, with D unresolved. The CDR3 totals 13 residues. The V end lost 6 bases, the J end lost 1 base, and 7 bases lay between the germline ends. CDR1 is MRHNA, CDR2 SNTAGT, per germline.

In regard to this clonotype: One end of the junction is discordant with germline, which a read error may explain. V is TRBV5-1 and J is TRBJ2-3, with 8 bases aligning to TRBD2. Germline CDR1 reads SGHRS; CDR2 reads YFSETQ. This CDR3 contains 16 residues. CDR3 DNA: TGCGTCAGCAGCTTGAAGGTAGCGGGGTCTACAGATACGCAGTATTTT. Translation gives CVSSLKVAGSTDTQYF.

For this clonotype: Being one base from a much bigger clone, this may be a read error. This chain joins TRBV29-1 and TRBJ2-3, with 12 bases aligning to TRBD2. The CDR3 sequence is 15 residues long. The V gene's germline CDR1 is SQVTM and CDR2 ANQGSEA. For the CDR3, the DNA is TGCAGCGTCGGGGCGACTAGCGGGGGCACAGGTACGCAGTATTTT. Translated: CSVGATSGGTGTQYF.

As for this clonotype: Given a much more abundant clone one base away, this may be a read error. The chain recombines TRBV12-3 or TRBV12-4 with TRBJ2-3; TRBD2 agrees at 8 bases. The J segment lost 10 bases and the V segment lost 10 bases, leaving 19 bases of the junction unmatched. The CDR3 runs 15 residues. The CDR3 spells CATRYTSGGADAQYF. The CDR3 DNA is TGTGCCACCCGATATACTAGCGGCGGAGCGGATGCGCAGTATTTT.

The gene calls are TRBV3-1 and TRBJ2-3; 10 nucleotides match TRBD2. Trimming at V came to 0 bases and at J to 2 bases, leaving 2 bases not matched to a gene. The germline CDR1 and CDR2 sequences are LGHDT and YNNKEL (reference sequence). The CDR3 length is 16 residues. CDR3 protein: CASSQDGTSVTDTQYF. In DNA form, the CDR3 reads TGTGCCAGCAGCCAAGACGGGACTAGCGTCACAGATACGCAGTATTTT.

The table lists this clonotype with a few counts. The chain has TRBV9 and TRBJ2-5, with D tentatively TRBD1 (6 bases). V lost 4 bases and J lost 6, with 22 bases in between. Germline CDR1 SGDLS, CDR2 YYNGEE. This CDR3 contains 16 residues. In DNA form, the CDR3 reads TGTGCCAGCAGCCAACAGGGCAGGTTATCCACCCAGACCCAGTACTTC. Protein sequence: CASSQQGRLSTQTQYF. Using reference TRBV9 and TRBJ2-5 for the parts outside the CDR3, the full variable domain is DSGVTQTPKHLITATGQRVTLRCSPRSGDLSVYWYQQSLDQGLQFLIQYYNGEERAKGNILERFSAQQFPDLHSELNLSSLELGDSALYFCASSQQGRLSTQTQYFGPGTRLLVL.

There are a few counts of this clonotype. V gene TRBV28 combines with J gene TRBJ2-7; D perhaps matches TRBD1 (6 bases). Trimming cost V 6 bases and J 5 bases, with 20 bases left between them. The germline V gene encodes CDR1 MDHEN and CDR2 SYDVKM. The CDR3 runs to 15 residues. The CDR3 here is CASSLPIDRPHEQYF. The CDR3, as DNA: TGTGCCAGCAGCCTACCGATAGACAGGCCCCACGAGCAGTACTTC.

Many counts were recorded for this clonotype. The chain links TRBV29-1 to TRBJ1-2; no firm D call. V was pared by 4 bases and J by 8 bases, with 11 bases between. Per the germline V gene, CDR1 is SQVTM and CDR2 is ANQGSEA. The CDR3 contains 11 residues. CDR3 protein: CSVGRTRGYTF. The CDR3 nucleotides are TGCAGCGTTGGCCGGACTCGGGGCTACACCTTC.

This clonotype has more than one count but fewer than ten. The rearrangement links TRBV6-2 or TRBV6-3 to TRBJ1-1, with unresolved D. Looked up from germline, CDR1 is MNHEY and CDR2 is SVGEGT. Deletions cut 5 bases from V and 10 bases from J, with 11 bases between. The CDR3 loop spans 11 amino acids. CDR3 sequence (DNA): TGTGCCAGCAGTCAGACAATGGGAGCTTTCTTT. Its translation is CASSQTMGAFF.

V usage is TRBV5-1 and J usage is TRBJ2-7; tentatively, D is TRBD1 (6 bases). Trimming left V 4 bases short and J 3 bases short, with 11 bases between. This CDR3 comprises 13 residues. Germline V gene lookup returns CDR1 SGHRS and CDR2 YFSETQ. In DNA form, the CDR3 reads TGCGCCAGCAGCGTGGGGGCCAGCTACGAGCAGTACTTC. It encodes CASSVGASYEQYF. Variable domain in full (rest from reference TRBV5-1 and TRBJ2-7): KAGVTQTPRYLIKTRGQQVTLSCSPISGHRSVSWYQQTPGQGLQFLFEYFSETQRNKGNFPGRFSGRQFSNSRSEMNVSTLELGDSALYLCASSVGASYEQYFGPGTRLTVT.

CDR3 DNA: TGTGCCAGCAGCTTCCAGGGGCTCTCTTCCCGCGCAGGTACGCAGTATTTT. This gives the protein CASSFQGLSSRAGTQYF. The rearrangement joins TRBV7-2 to TRBJ2-3; D might be TRBD1 (6 bases). Germline-derived CDR1 and CDR2 are SGHTA and FQGNSA. The length of the CDR3 is 17 residues. Trimming took off 3 bases at V and 8 bases at J, with 24 bases between the two ends. The full variable domain, completed using reference TRBV7-2 and TRBJ2-3, is GAGVSQSPSNKVTEKGKDVELRCDPISGHTALYWYRQSLGQGLEFLIYFQGNSAPDKSGLPSDRFSAERTGGSVSTLTIQRTQQEDSAVYLCASSFQGLSSRAGTQYFGPGTRLTVL.